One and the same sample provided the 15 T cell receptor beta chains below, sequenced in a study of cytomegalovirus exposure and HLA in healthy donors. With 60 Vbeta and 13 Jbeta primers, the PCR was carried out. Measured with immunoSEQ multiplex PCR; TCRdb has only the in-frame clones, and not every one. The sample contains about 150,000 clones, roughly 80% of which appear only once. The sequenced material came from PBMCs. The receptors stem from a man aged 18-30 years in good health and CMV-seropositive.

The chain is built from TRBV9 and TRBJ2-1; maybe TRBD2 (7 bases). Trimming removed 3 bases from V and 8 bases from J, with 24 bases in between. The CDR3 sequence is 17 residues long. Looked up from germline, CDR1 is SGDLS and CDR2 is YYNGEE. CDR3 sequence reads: CASSAIRGAGIPHEQFF. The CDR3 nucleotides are TGTGCCAGCAGCGCGATACGGGGGGCAGGGATTCCACATGAGCAGTTCTTC.

The CDR3 DNA is TGTGCCAGCTCACCAACTGCCTACAATGAGCAGTTCTTC. Protein: CASSPTAYNEQFF. V and J are TRBV18 and TRBJ2-1; no reliable D call. Germline-derived CDR1 and CDR2 are KGHSH and LQKENI. This CDR3 comprises 13 residues. V was clipped by 2 bases and J by 2 bases, with 4 bases between them.

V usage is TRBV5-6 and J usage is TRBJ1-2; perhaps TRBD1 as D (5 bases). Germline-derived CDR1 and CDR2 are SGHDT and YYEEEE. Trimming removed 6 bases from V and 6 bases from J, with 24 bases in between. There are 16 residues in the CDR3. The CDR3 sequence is CASTTAGAGGLNGYTF. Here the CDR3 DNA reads TGTGCCAGCACCACCGCTGGGGCCGGGGGATTGAATGGCTACACCTTC.

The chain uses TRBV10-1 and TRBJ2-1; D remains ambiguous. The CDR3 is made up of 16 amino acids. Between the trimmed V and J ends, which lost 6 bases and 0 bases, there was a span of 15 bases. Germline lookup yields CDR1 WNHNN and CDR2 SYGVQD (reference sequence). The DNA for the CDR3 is TGCGCCAGCAGCCAACTACGTATGAGCTCCTACAATGAGCAGTTCTTC. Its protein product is CASSQLRMSSYNEQFF.

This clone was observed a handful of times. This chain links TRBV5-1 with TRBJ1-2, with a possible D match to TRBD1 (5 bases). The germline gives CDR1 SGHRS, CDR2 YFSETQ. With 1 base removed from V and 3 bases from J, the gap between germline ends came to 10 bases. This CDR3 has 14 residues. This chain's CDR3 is CASSLLVGDYGYTF. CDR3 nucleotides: TGCGCCAGCAGCTTGTTAGTAGGGGACTATGGCTACACCTTC.

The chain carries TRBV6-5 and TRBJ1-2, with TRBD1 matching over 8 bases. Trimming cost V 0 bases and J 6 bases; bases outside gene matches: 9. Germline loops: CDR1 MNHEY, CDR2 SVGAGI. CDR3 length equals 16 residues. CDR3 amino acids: CASSYSGQGALHGYTF. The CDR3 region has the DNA TGTGCCAGCAGTTACTCGGGGCAGGGGGCATTGCATGGCTACACCTTC.

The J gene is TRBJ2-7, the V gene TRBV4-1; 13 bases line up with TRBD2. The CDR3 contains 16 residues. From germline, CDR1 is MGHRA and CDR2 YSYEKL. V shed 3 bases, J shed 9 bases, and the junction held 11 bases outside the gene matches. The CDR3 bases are TGCGCCAGCAGCCAGCGGGCCGGGACTAGCGGGACCTCGCAGTACTTC. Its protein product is CASSQRAGTSGTSQYF.

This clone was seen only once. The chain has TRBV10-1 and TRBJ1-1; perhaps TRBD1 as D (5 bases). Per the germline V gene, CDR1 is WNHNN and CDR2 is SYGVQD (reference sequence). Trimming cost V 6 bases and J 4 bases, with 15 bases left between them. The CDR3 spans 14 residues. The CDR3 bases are TGCGCCAGCAGCGCAGGGTATTCGGGCACTGAAGCTTTCTTT. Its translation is CASSAGYSGTEAFF.

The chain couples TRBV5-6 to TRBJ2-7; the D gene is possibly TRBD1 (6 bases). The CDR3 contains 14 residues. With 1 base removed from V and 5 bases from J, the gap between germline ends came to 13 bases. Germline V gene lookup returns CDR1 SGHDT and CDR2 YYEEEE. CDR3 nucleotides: TGTGCCAGCAGCTTGACAGGGAAGATCCACGAGCAGTACTTC. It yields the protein CASSLTGKIHEQYF.

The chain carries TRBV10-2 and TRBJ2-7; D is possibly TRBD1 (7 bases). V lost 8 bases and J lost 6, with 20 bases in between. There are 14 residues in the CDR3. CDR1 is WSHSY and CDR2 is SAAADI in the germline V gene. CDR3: CASGTVGGGGEQYF. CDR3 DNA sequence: TGCGCCAGCGGTACGGTAGGAGGGGGCGGCGAGCAGTACTTC.

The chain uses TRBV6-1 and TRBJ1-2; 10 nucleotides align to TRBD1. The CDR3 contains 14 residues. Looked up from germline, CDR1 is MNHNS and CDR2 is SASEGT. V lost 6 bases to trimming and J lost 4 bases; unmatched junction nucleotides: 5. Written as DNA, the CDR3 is TGTGCCAGCAGATCCGGACAGGGGGTCTATGGCTACACCTTC. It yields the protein CASRSGQGVYGYTF.

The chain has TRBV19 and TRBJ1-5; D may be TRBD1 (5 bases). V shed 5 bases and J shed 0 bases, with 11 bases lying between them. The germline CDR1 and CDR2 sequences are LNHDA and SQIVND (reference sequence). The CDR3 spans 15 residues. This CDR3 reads CASSGGTYSNQPQHF. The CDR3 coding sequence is TGTGCCAGTAGTGGGGGGACTTATAGCAATCAGCCCCAGCATTTT. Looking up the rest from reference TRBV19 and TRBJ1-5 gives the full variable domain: DGGITQSPKYLFRKEGQNVTLSCEQNLNHDAMYWYRQDPGQGLRLIYYSQIVNDFQKGDIAEGYSVSREKKESFPLTVTSAQKNPTAFYLCASSGGTYSNQPQHFGDGTRLSIL.

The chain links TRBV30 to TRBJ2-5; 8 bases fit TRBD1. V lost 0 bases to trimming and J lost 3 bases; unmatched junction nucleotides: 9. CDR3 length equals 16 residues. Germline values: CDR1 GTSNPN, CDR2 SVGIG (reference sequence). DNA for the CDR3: TGTGCCTGGAGTGTTTGGAGGACAGGGCTCGAAGAGACCCAGTACTTC. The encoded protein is CAWSVWRTGLEETQYF.

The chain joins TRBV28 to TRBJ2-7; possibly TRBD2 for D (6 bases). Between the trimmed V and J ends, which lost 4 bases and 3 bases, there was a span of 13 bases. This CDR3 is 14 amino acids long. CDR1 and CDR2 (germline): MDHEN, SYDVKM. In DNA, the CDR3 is TGTGCCAGCAGTTCCCGTGGGGGGAGCTACGAGCAGTACTTC. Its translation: CASSSRGGSYEQYF.

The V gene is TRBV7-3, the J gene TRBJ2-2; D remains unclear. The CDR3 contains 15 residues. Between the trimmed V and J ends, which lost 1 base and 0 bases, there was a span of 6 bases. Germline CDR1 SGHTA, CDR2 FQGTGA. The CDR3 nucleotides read TGTGCCAGCAGCTTAAGTCCAGCGAACACCGGGGAGCTGTTTTTT. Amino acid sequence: CASSLSPANTGELFF.